This T cell receptor beta chain was identified during a study of shared clonotypes between healthy human individuals. Notes on the study in general: Investigators expected sequencing depth to affect clonotype sharing among donors. It was only blood that was sampled, and tissue repertoires likely differ.

Data came from immunoSEQ multiplex PCR; TCRdb stores just in-frame clones and leaves some out. The sample lists 1,100,000 or so clones, 70% to 80% occurring once. Germline CDR1 MDHEN, CDR2 SYDVKM. The V gene lost 2 bases and the J gene lost 6 bases, with 14 bases spanning the gap. The CDR3 covers 15 residues. For this clone: Its target is not known.

Sequencing was performed on memory CD4+ T cells from PBMCs. The subset: CD45RA-negative fraction. The clonotype comes from a man aged 18 to 30 in good health. Some clones in this sample may be carry-over from other donors' samples. The chain uses TRBV28 and TRBJ1-5; D might be TRBD1 (5 bases). Written as DNA, the CDR3 is TGTGCCAGCAGTTTAGGGCAGGGCTGGGGTCAGCCCCAGCATTTT. Its translation: CASSLGQGWGQPQHF.